A selection of T cell receptor beta chains follows, all from one sample in a study of blood T cell repertoires in COVID-19. Profiling relied on immunoSEQ multiplex PCR, and the TCRdb table lists in-frame clones only, not all of them. The repertoire holds over 150,000 clones, roughly 84% seen once, with 6.5% to 7.5% in the top ten. The material sequenced was peripheral blood. These receptors came from a man older than 75 with COVID-19, enrolled during active disease. Each CDR3 is given with its conserved first and last residue. The order of the fields is D gene, J gene, clone size, V gene, CDR3 DNA, CDR3 protein. The D gene is left open where the match is weak. Some rows have no size entry. The others give once, few or many, or a class for an expanded clone.

D gene: TRBD2
J gene: TRBJ2-1
clone size: NA
V gene: TRBV7-3
CDR3 DNA: TGTGCCAGCAGCCCAGGACTAGCCTCCTACAATGAGCAGTTCTTC
CDR3 protein: CASSPGLASYNEQFF

D gene: NA
J gene: TRBJ2-7
clone size: many
V gene: TRBV6-2/TRBV6-3
CDR3 DNA: TGTGCCAGCAGTTACACCGAGCGTGGCTACGAGCAGTACTTC
CDR3 protein: CASSYTERGYEQYF

D gene: NA
J gene: TRBJ1-6
clone size: NA
V gene: TRBV19
CDR3 DNA: TGTGCCAGTAGAGGCAGCGTCTATTCACCCCTCCACTTT
CDR3 protein: CASRGSVYSPLHF

D gene: NA
J gene: TRBJ1-2
clone size: NA
V gene: TRBV19
CDR3 DNA: TGTGCCAGTAGTATGATCTCGAAAGGGGACTATGGCTACACCTTC
CDR3 protein: CASSMISKGDYGYTF

D gene: NA
J gene: TRBJ1-1
clone size: NA
V gene: TRBV11-3
CDR3 DNA: TGTGCCAGCAGCTTTAGAACAGGGAACACTGAAGCTTTCTTT
CDR3 protein: CASSFRTGNTEAFF

D gene: TRBD2
J gene: TRBJ2-3
clone size: NA
V gene: TRBV3-1/TRBV3-2
CDR3 DNA: TGTGCCAGCAGCCCGGGCAGCGGGGGAGATACGCAGTATTTT
CDR3 protein: CASSPGSGGDTQYF

D gene: NA
J gene: TRBJ2-7
clone size: NA
V gene: TRBV7-9
CDR3 DNA: TGTGCCAGCAGCCCCGGTCGCCGATCATTCTACGAGCAGTACTTC
CDR3 protein: CASSPGRRSFYEQYF

D gene: NA
J gene: TRBJ1-4
clone size: NA
V gene: TRBV6-5
CDR3 DNA: TGTGCCAGCAGTTCGGAGACAGGCGCAACTAATGAAAAACTGTTTTTT
CDR3 protein: CASSSETGATNEKLFF

D gene: NA
J gene: TRBJ2-1
clone size: NA
V gene: TRBV4-1
CDR3 DNA: TGCGCCAGCAGCCGGGTCCCCCGGGACTCGCAGTTCTTC
CDR3 protein: CASSRVPRDSQFF

D gene: TRBD1
J gene: TRBJ1-6
clone size: few
V gene: TRBV10-2
CDR3 DNA: TGCGCCAGCAGAGACAGGGCCAATAATTCACCCCTCCACTTT
CDR3 protein: CASRDRANNSPLHF

D gene: NA
J gene: TRBJ1-5
clone size: once
V gene: TRBV6-2/TRBV6-3
CDR3 DNA: TGTGCCAGCAGCCCCAGCGTGGGTAGCAATCAGCCCCAGCATTTT
CDR3 protein: CASSPSVGSNQPQHF

D gene: NA
J gene: TRBJ1-2
clone size: NA
V gene: TRBV5-4
CDR3 DNA: TGTGCCAGCACCACCTCTACCGGGGGAGGCTATGGCTACACCTTC
CDR3 protein: CASTTSTGGGYGYTF

D gene: TRBD1
J gene: TRBJ1-4
clone size: NA
V gene: TRBV13
CDR3 DNA: TGTGCCAGCAGCTTAGGGAGGGACAGAATTCGCGGGACTGAAAAACTGTTTTTT
CDR3 protein: CASSLGRDRIRGTEKLFF

D gene: NA
J gene: TRBJ1-4
clone size: once
V gene: TRBV3-1/TRBV3-2
CDR3 DNA: TGTGCCAGCAGCCAAGCGTCGGGATTTAATGAAAAACTGTTTTTT
CDR3 protein: CASSQASGFNEKLFF

D gene: TRBD2
J gene: TRBJ2-7
clone size: few
V gene: TRBV5-1
CDR3 DNA: TGCGCCCGCCGCCCGCGGCCGGGGGGGGCCTACGAGCAGTACTTC
CDR3 protein: CARRPRPGGAYEQYF

D gene: NA
J gene: TRBJ1-2
clone size: NA
V gene: TRBV11-2
CDR3 DNA: TGTGCCAGCACCCTGGGGGGGCGTAACTATGGCTACACCTTC
CDR3 protein: CASTLGGRNYGYTF

D gene: NA
J gene: TRBJ2-1
clone size: NA
V gene: TRBV6-2/TRBV6-3
CDR3 DNA: TGTGCCAGCAGTTTCCAACAGGGTAGGCAGTTCTTC
CDR3 protein: CASSFQQGRQFF

D gene: NA
J gene: TRBJ1-2
clone size: NA
V gene: TRBV2
CDR3 DNA: TGTGCCAGCAGTAGAAACAGGGAAGCTGGCTACACCTTC
CDR3 protein: CASSRNREAGYTF

D gene: TRBD1
J gene: TRBJ1-1
clone size: NA
V gene: TRBV5-6
CDR3 DNA: TGTGCCAGCAGCCCCCTACAGGGGGAGAACACTGAAGCTTTCTTT
CDR3 protein: CASSPLQGENTEAFF

D gene: NA
J gene: TRBJ1-1
clone size: NA
V gene: TRBV7-2
CDR3 DNA: TGTGCCAGCAGCTCACCGATCCGGGGGGAAGCTTTCTTT
CDR3 protein: CASSSPIRGEAFF

D gene: NA
J gene: TRBJ1-5
clone size: NA
V gene: TRBV6-2/TRBV6-3
CDR3 DNA: TGTGCCAGCAGTTCCCATAGCAATCAGCCCCAGCATTTT
CDR3 protein: CASSSHSNQPQHF

D gene: TRBD1
J gene: TRBJ1-6
clone size: NA
V gene: TRBV2
CDR3 DNA: TGTGCCAGTAATACGGGGGACAGGGGGCGCGGGTCACCCCTCCACTTT
CDR3 protein: CASNTGDRGRGSPLHF

D gene: TRBD1
J gene: TRBJ1-6
clone size: few
V gene: TRBV29-1
CDR3 DNA: TGCAGCGCTGGACAGGGGCGGGATTCACCCCTCCACTTT
CDR3 protein: CSAGQGRDSPLHF

D gene: NA
J gene: TRBJ1-4
clone size: NA
V gene: TRBV5-4
CDR3 DNA: TGTGCCAGCAGCTTGGCCCCGAAGGAGGATGAAAAACTGTTTTTT
CDR3 protein: CASSLAPKEDEKLFF

D gene: NA
J gene: TRBJ1-5
clone size: NA
V gene: TRBV19
CDR3 DNA: TGTGCCAGTAGTCCATTCAATCAGCCCCAGCATTTT
CDR3 protein: CASSPFNQPQHF

D gene: NA
J gene: TRBJ2-1
clone size: few
V gene: TRBV6-5
CDR3 DNA: TGTGCCACCAGAGGACAGCCTTACAATGAGCAGTTCTTC
CDR3 protein: CATRGQPYNEQFF

D gene: NA
J gene: TRBJ1-1
clone size: NA
V gene: TRBV2
CDR3 DNA: TGTGCCAGCAGTTTCGACAGGACCCTCACTGAAGCTTTCTTT
CDR3 protein: CASSFDRTLTEAFF

D gene: NA
J gene: TRBJ1-1
clone size: NA
V gene: TRBV29-1
CDR3 DNA: TGCAGCGTTGAAAGGAGGGGCTGGGACACTGAAGCTTTCTTT
CDR3 protein: CSVERRGWDTEAFF

D gene: NA
J gene: TRBJ2-3
clone size: NA
V gene: TRBV9
CDR3 DNA: TGTGCCAGCAGCGTAGAATCAGGCCCAGGTACGCAGTATTTT
CDR3 protein: CASSVESGPGTQYF

D gene: NA
J gene: TRBJ2-2
clone size: few
V gene: TRBV5-1
CDR3 DNA: TGCGCCAGCAGCCCTTTACGGGGAAACGGGGAGCTGTTTTTT
CDR3 protein: CASSPLRGNGELFF

D gene: NA
J gene: TRBJ1-2
clone size: NA
V gene: TRBV19
CDR3 DNA: TGTGCCAGTAGTACTCCTGACGCCGGCGCGGACTATGGCTACACCTTC
CDR3 protein: CASSTPDAGADYGYTF

D gene: TRBD1
J gene: TRBJ2-3
clone size: NA
V gene: TRBV29-1
CDR3 DNA: TGCAGCGTCGCTGGGACAGAAACTAGCACAGATACGCAGTATTTT
CDR3 protein: CSVAGTETSTDTQYF

D gene: NA
J gene: TRBJ1-4
clone size: NA
V gene: TRBV6-4
CDR3 DNA: TGTGCCAGCAGTCCCGGGACAAGCTTTGCTAATGAAAAACTGTTTTTT
CDR3 protein: CASSPGTSFANEKLFF

D gene: TRBD1
J gene: TRBJ1-2
clone size: NA
V gene: TRBV5-4
CDR3 DNA: TGTGCCAGCAGCCTAGGGGGCAGCTATGGCTACACCTTC
CDR3 protein: CASSLGGSYGYTF

D gene: NA
J gene: TRBJ1-6
clone size: NA
V gene: TRBV5-4
CDR3 DNA: TGTGCCAGCAGCGGGGACACCAGTTTATATAATTCACCCCTCCACTTT
CDR3 protein: CASSGDTSLYNSPLHF

D gene: NA
J gene: TRBJ1-6
clone size: NA
V gene: TRBV7-8
CDR3 DNA: TGTGCCAGCAGCTTAGACGGTTCCTATAATTCACCCCTCCACTTT
CDR3 protein: CASSLDGSYNSPLHF

D gene: TRBD2
J gene: TRBJ2-3
clone size: once
V gene: TRBV7-2
CDR3 DNA: TGTGCCAGCAGCCCGTGGACTAGCGGGGCCACAGATACGCAGTATTTT
CDR3 protein: CASSPWTSGATDTQYF

D gene: TRBD2
J gene: TRBJ2-1
clone size: NA
V gene: TRBV4-2
CDR3 DNA: TGTGCCAGCAGCCAAGAGGGAACTAGCGGACTTTACAATGAGCAGTTCTTC
CDR3 protein: CASSQEGTSGLYNEQFF

D gene: NA
J gene: TRBJ1-2
clone size: NA
V gene: TRBV3-1/TRBV3-2
CDR3 DNA: TGTGCCAGCAGCCCCTTACGGGGCTATGGCTACACCTTC
CDR3 protein: CASSPLRGYGYTF

D gene: NA
J gene: TRBJ1-2
clone size: NA
V gene: TRBV6-5
CDR3 DNA: TGTGCCAGCAGCAGTGAAGGTGGAGGGGTCTATGGCTACACCTTC
CDR3 protein: CASSSEGGGVYGYTF